The 27 T cell receptor beta chains below were found in one sample sequenced in a study of T cell changes during pregnancy in multiple sclerosis. Repertoires were generated with immunoSEQ multiplex PCR, while TCRdb's copy carries only in-frame clones and drops some. The sample holds 35,000 to 45,000 clones, about 85% seen once. This specimen consisted of CD4+ T cells from peripheral blood mononuclear cells, obtained after pregnancy. The source of these receptors is a female donor with multiple sclerosis, enrolled in a pregnancy study.

V is TRBV19 and J is TRBJ2-1, with 8 nucleotides matching TRBD2. Trimming took 6 bases from V and 7 from J; bases not matched to a gene: 8. This CDR3 has 14 residues. CDR1 and CDR2 (germline): LNHDA, SQIVND (reference sequence). The CDR3 sequence is CASRKAGVLNEQFF. The DNA for the CDR3 is TGTGCCAGTAGGAAAGCGGGGGTCCTTAATGAGCAGTTCTTC. The whole variable domain, remainder taken from reference TRBV19 and TRBJ2-1, is DGGITQSPKYLFRKEGQNVTLSCEQNLNHDAMYWYRQDPGQGLRLIYYSQIVNDFQKGDIAEGYSVSREKKESFPLTVTSAQKNPTAFYLCASRKAGVLNEQFFGPGTRLTVL.

The chain has TRBV25-1 and TRBJ2-2; 8 bases are shared with TRBD2. This CDR3 has 16 residues. V lost 5 bases to trimming and J lost 2 bases; unmatched junction nucleotides: 7. Germline CDR1 is MGHDK and CDR2 is SYGVNS. CDR3 DNA: TGTGCCAGCAGTTCCCTTAGGACTAGCAACACCGGGGAGCTGTTTTTT. Its translation is CASSSLRTSNTGELFF.

This sequence joins TRBV9 and TRBJ2-5, with TRBD1 matching over 7 bases. V lost 3 bases to trimming and J lost 5 bases; unmatched junction nucleotides: 16. Germline V CDR1 and CDR2: SGDLS, YYNGEE. The CDR3 consists of 17 residues. In DNA, the CDR3 is TGTGCCAGCAGCGAAACCCTCGGACAGGCCTTCGGGGAGACCCAGTACTTC. Its protein product is CASSETLGQAFGETQYF.

This clone was detected only a few times. J is TRBJ1-1 and V is TRBV9, with 9 bases aligning to TRBD1. This CDR3 comprises 14 residues. The V and J ends lost 2 bases and 3 bases, in that order; junction bases with no gene match: 2. Germline CDR1 is SGDLS and CDR2 is YYNGEE. The CDR3 DNA reads TGTGCCAGCAGCGTGGGACAGGGAGACACTGAAGCTTTCTTT. This encodes CASSVGQGDTEAFF.

Remarks on this clone: An end of the junction does not agree with germline; a read error may underlie this. The CDR3 spells CASSGFLGETQYF. CDR3 coding DNA: TGTGCTAGCAGCGGGTTCCTCGGGGAGACCCAGTACTTC. The gene calls are TRBV7-7 and TRBJ2-5; D is perhaps TRBD2 (6 bases). The CDR3 runs to 13 residues. Germline-derived CDR1 and CDR2 are SSHAT and FNYEAQ (reference sequence). The full variable domain, in which reference TRBV7-7 and TRBJ2-5 provide the parts outside the CDR3, is GAGVSQSPRYKVTKRGQDVTLRCDPISSHATLYWYQQALGQGPEFLTYFNYEAQPDKSGLPSDRFSAERPEGSISTLTIQRTEQRDSAMYRCASSGFLGETQYFGPGTRLLVL.

The chain recombines TRBV28 with TRBJ2-3; 7 positions agree with TRBD1. V shed 3 bases and J 3 bases; nucleotides not matched to a gene: 3. In germline, CDR1 is MDHEN, CDR2 SYDVKM. CDR3 length: 14 residues. The CDR3 nucleotides are TGTGCCAGCAGTTTGTACAGGGGTACAGATACGCAGTATTTT. This gives the protein CASSLYRGTDTQYF.

This chain uses TRBV19 with TRBJ1-1; 8 nucleotides match TRBD1. The germline gives CDR1 LNHDA, CDR2 SQIVND (reference sequence). The CDR3 covers 17 residues. J gave up 1 base and V 1 base, and 8 bases lay outside the gene matches. Here the CDR3 DNA reads TGTGCCAGTAGTATAGTACAGGGGGGGATGAAGAACACTGAAGCTTTCTTT. Translating it yields CASSIVQGGMKNTEAFF.

The chain employs TRBV9 and TRBJ1-4; D call uncertain. Looked up from germline, CDR1 is SGDLS and CDR2 is YYNGEE. Trimming pared 2 bases from V and 7 bases from J, leaving 21 bases between. This CDR3 is built from 17 residues. CDR3 DNA: TGTGCCAGCAGCGTCGCCCCTAGTGTAGGCGTCGGTGAAAAACTGTTTTTT. This codes for CASSVAPSVGVGEKLFF.

Remarks on this clone: Because the CDR3's place on the DNA is in doubt, the DNA is left out and the CDR3 is given as listed by TCRdb. CDR3 in amino acids: CASSLVVAGGSFF. V and J are TRBV5-6 and TRBJ1-1; TRBD1 reflects the table's D call only, with no check against the DNA. The CDR3 spans 13 residues, counting both ends. The germline V gene has CDR1 SGHDT and CDR2 YYEEEE.

By sample share, this clone is medium-sized. The rearrangement joins TRBV7-2 to TRBJ1-4; D gene ambiguous. The CDR3 covers 13 residues. Germline CDR1 reads SGHTA; CDR2 reads FQGNSA. Trimming left V 4 bases short and J 7 bases short, with 10 bases between. CDR3 bases: TGTGCCAGCAGCTACACCCAGGCTGAAAAACTGTTTTTT. Translation gives CASSYTQAEKLFF.

The genes are TRBV29-1 and TRBJ1-5, with a weak D call TRBD1 (6 bases). The germline gives CDR1 SQVTM, CDR2 ANQGSEA. V was pared by 7 bases and J by 4 bases, with 14 bases between. The CDR3 is 13 residues long. CDR3 protein: CSGSQGKNQPQHF. In nucleotides, the CDR3 is TGCAGCGGGTCTCAGGGGAAGAATCAGCCCCAGCATTTT.

V usage is TRBV5-1 and J usage is TRBJ2-3; TRBD2 is a possible D gene (6 bases). The germline V and J ends were trimmed by 2 bases and 5 bases, with 12 bases remaining between them. The CDR3 runs to 14 residues. Germline lookup yields CDR1 SGHRS and CDR2 YFSETQ. The CDR3 region is CASSLASVGDTQYF. CDR3 nucleotide sequence: TGCGCCAGCAGCTTAGCTAGCGTGGGAGATACGCAGTATTTT.

The V call is TRBV18, the J call TRBJ2-3, with unresolved D. Trimming removed 2 bases from V and 3 bases from J, with 3 bases in between. The CDR3 spans 12 residues. Germline V lookup: CDR1 KGHSH, CDR2 LQKENI. The DNA of the CDR3 is TGTGCCAGCTCACCATCGACAGATACGCAGTATTTT. Translating it yields CASSPSTDTQYF.

The genes are TRBV5-1 and TRBJ1-1; 9 bases are shared with TRBD1. CDR1 is SGHRS, CDR2 YFSETQ, per germline. The CDR3 has 17 residues. V lost 5 bases to trimming and J lost 3 bases; unmatched junction nucleotides: 14. The CDR3 is CASRPPGQGFGYTEAFF. The CDR3 DNA reads as TGCGCCAGCAGACCTCCGGGACAGGGATTTGGTTACACTGAAGCTTTCTTT.

The chain uses TRBV9 and TRBJ2-3; D gene unclear. The CDR3 runs 13 residues. Germline CDR1 and CDR2: SGDLS and YYNGEE. Trimming removed 5 bases at V and 0 bases at J, with 7 bases between. In DNA form, the CDR3 reads TGTGCCAGCAGGGGCGAAAGCACAGATACGCAGTATTTT. Encoded protein: CASRGESTDTQYF.

V is TRBV28 and J is TRBJ2-3; 7 bases are a match to TRBD2. V was clipped by 6 bases and J by 3 bases; unmatched bases: 9. The CDR3 spans 15 residues. Germline CDR1 MDHEN, CDR2 SYDVKM. The CDR3 sequence is CASSPPGGSTDTQYF. CDR3 coding DNA: TGTGCCAGCAGCCCTCCCGGGGGGTCGACAGATACGCAGTATTTT.

The chain uses TRBV5-4 and TRBJ2-3; 8 bases align to TRBD2. CDR1 and CDR2 (germline): SGHNT, YYREEE (reference sequence). After removal of 0 bases from V and 1 base from J, the junction contained 1 base not matched to a gene. This CDR3 spans 15 amino acids. The CDR3 spells CASSLDGGGTDTQYF. CDR3 nucleotides: TGTGCCAGCAGCTTGGACGGGGGGGGCACAGATACGCAGTATTTT.

J is TRBJ1-1 and V is TRBV9, with D perhaps TRBD1 (6 bases). This CDR3 has 15 amino acids. CDR1 is SGDLS, CDR2 YYNGEE, per germline. Trimming pared 1 base from V and 3 bases from J, leaving 13 bases between. Here the CDR3 DNA reads TGTGCCAGCAGCGTAAGGGGGGGTGGGGACACTGAAGCTTTCTTT. Its translation is CASSVRGGGDTEAFF.

The chain links TRBV5-1 to TRBJ2-7, with D unresolved. Germline CDR1 SGHRS, CDR2 YFSETQ. Trimming shortened V by 0 bases and J by 3 bases, and 7 bases separated the two germline ends. The CDR3 length is 13 residues. The CDR3 sequence: CASSLGRNYEQYF. The CDR3 DNA sequence: TGCGCCAGCAGCTTGGGGAGAAACTACGAGCAGTACTTC.

This rearrangement joins TRBV19 to TRBJ2-6; D may be TRBD1 (6 bases). This CDR3 has 18 amino acids. The V end was cut by 7 bases, the J end by 2 bases, with 21 bases between. Germline CDR1 reads LNHDA; CDR2 reads SQIVND (reference sequence). The CDR3 nucleotides read TGTGCCAGTACCGAAAATACCCCAGGGGCCACTGGGGCCAACGTCCTGACTTTC. Protein: CASTENTPGATGANVLTF. Variable domain in full (rest from reference TRBV19 and TRBJ2-6): DGGITQSPKYLFRKEGQNVTLSCEQNLNHDAMYWYRQDPGQGLRLIYYSQIVNDFQKGDIAEGYSVSREKKESFPLTVTSAQKNPTAFYLCASTENTPGATGANVLTFGAGSRLTVL.

The rearrangement uses TRBV6-6 and TRBJ2-1, with 10 nucleotides matching TRBD2. This CDR3 comprises 13 residues. The V and J ends lost 7 bases and 10 bases, in that order; junction bases with no gene match: 7. The germline V gene has CDR1 MNHNY and CDR2 SVGAGI (reference sequence). As DNA, the CDR3 is TGTGCCAGCAAGGAGCGGGGGGGCTTCGAGCAGTTCTTC. This sequence encodes CASKERGGFEQFF.

V is TRBV14 and J is TRBJ2-5, with D maybe TRBD1 (5 bases). The CDR3 is 17 amino acids. Trimming removed 4 bases at V and 2 bases at J, with 20 bases between. Germline values: CDR1 SGHDN, CDR2 FVKESK. The CDR3 is CASSLRVRTTVQETQYF. CDR3 in DNA: TGTGCCAGCAGCCTCCGGGTCAGGACAACAGTTCAAGAGACCCAGTACTTC. The variable domain in full, with the rest retrieved from reference TRBV14 and TRBJ2-5, is EAGVTQFPSHSVIEKGQTVTLRCDPISGHDNLYWYRRVMGKEIKFLLHFVKESKQDESGMPNNRFLAERTGGTYSTLKVQPAELEDSGVYFCASSLRVRTTVQETQYFGPGTRLLVL.

Notes on this clone: The junction shows a germline mismatch at one end, possibly a read error. The chain employs TRBV11-2 and TRBJ1-2; TRBD1 agrees at 8 bases. The germline V gene has CDR1 SGHAT and CDR2 FQNNGV. This CDR3 region has 13 residues. CDR3 sequence reads: CASSLDRGPGYTF. CDR3 coding DNA: TGTGCCAGCAGCCTAGACAGGGGTCCTGGCTACACCTTC.

The V call is TRBV7-2, the J call TRBJ1-6, with D unresolved. This CDR3 spans 12 amino acids. The germline V gene has CDR1 SGHTA and CDR2 FQGNSA. V was trimmed by 6 bases and J by 13 bases, leaving 13 bases between them. CDR3 nucleotide sequence: TGTGCCAGCAGTTTGAACCGGAGTCCCCTCCACTTT. Protein product: CASSLNRSPLHF.

The chain has TRBV29-1 and TRBJ2-3, with D perhaps matching TRBD2 (5 bases). Per germline, CDR1 SQVTM and CDR2 ANQGSEA. The germline V and J ends were trimmed by 3 bases and 0 bases, with 13 bases remaining between them. This CDR3 is built from 15 residues. CDR3 in amino acids: CSVDMVAKSTDTQYF. CDR3 sequence (DNA): TGCAGCGTTGATATGGTAGCGAAGAGCACAGATACGCAGTATTTT.

The chain has TRBV2 and TRBJ1-6, with 10 bases that match TRBD1. J lost 6 bases, V lost 5 bases, and 7 bases had no gene match. The CDR3 consists of 16 residues. Germline CDR1 is SNHLY and CDR2 is FYNNEI. The CDR3 nucleotides read TGTGCCAGCAGTCCTCGGACAGGGGGAAGTAATTCACCCCTCCACTTT. Translating gives CASSPRTGGSNSPLHF.

The V gene is TRBV10-3, the J gene TRBJ1-6; tentative D call: TRBD1 (5 bases). Germline loops: CDR1 ENHRY, CDR2 SYGVKD. The CDR3 totals 13 residues. Trimming cost V 9 bases and J 6 bases, with 12 bases left between them. CDR3 DNA: TGTGCCATACGTGGGGGGGTTAATTCACCCCTCCACTTT. Translation gives CAIRGGVNSPLHF.